This TCR beta chain was captured by sequencing in a study of cytotoxic CD8 clonotypes in ibrutinib-treated CLL. The table came from immunoSEQ multiplex PCR; TCRdb's copy has only in-frame clones and leaves some out. Of around 140,000 clones listed, 80% are singletons. The CDR3 extends over 13 amino acids. Germline lookup yields CDR1 LNHDA and CDR2 SQIVND (reference sequence). Trimming left V 5 bases short and J 3 bases short, with 11 bases between. The sequence came from a human donor with chronic lymphocytic leukemia. The chain uses TRBV19 and TRBJ2-7; D unresolved. The specimen comprised PBMCs, sampled after 36 months of ibrutinib treatment. The CDR3 nucleotides read TGTGCCAGTAGTCCCAGCACCCTCTACGAGCAGTACTTC. Translating gives CASSPSTLYEQYF.